This T cell receptor (beta chain) was observed in a study of cytomegalovirus exposure and HLA in healthy donors. The overall study: A prior study identified some 100 million unique TCR beta sequences from about 179 million T cells.

Study observations and caveats: As a later analysis revealed, most CMV-associated TCR beta chains appeared HLA-restricted. The study listed approximately 170 cytomegalovirus-associated TCR beta chains.

Comment on this clone: What it binds is unknown.

Germline V gene data show CDR1 as SGHRS and CDR2 as YFSETQ. The CDR3 runs to 16 residues. V shed 2 bases, J shed 7 bases, and the junction held 8 bases outside the gene matches. The PCR employed 60 Vbeta primers together with 13 Jbeta primers. Produced via immunoSEQ multiplex PCR; TCRdb's table is partial and in-frame only. The sample records roughly 78,000 clones, 65% to 70% being singletons. What was sequenced was PBMCs. The chain couples TRBV5-1 to TRBJ1-6; 8 nucleotides agree with TRBD1. This receptor was taken from a man aged 40-49 years in good health and CMV-seropositive. The CDR3 DNA reads as TGCGCCAGCAGCTTCAGTACAGGGGGGGGAAATTCACCCCTCCACTTT. It is translated as CASSFSTGGGNSPLHF.